In this sample, the clone carrying this T cell receptor beta chain turned up many times. What it binds is unknown. The CDR3 sequence is 13 residues long. The germline V and J ends were trimmed by 1 base and 8 bases, with 11 bases remaining between them. Germline loops: CDR1 SGHAT, CDR2 FQNNGV. This record comes from a study of human T cells and chemical hapten exposure. Study details: All patients underwent weekly scalp dosing with diphenylcyclopropenone for the full roughly 22-week study. Study results and limitations: It was expanded TCRs that formed significantly more large CDR3 similarity clusters than controls did. Donors, who had alopecia, may show an immune response that differs from healthy people's.

TCRdb passed the RACE reads through MiXCR, listing each CDR3 protein once. The data show about 34,000 distinct CDR3 sequences, approximately 10% seen once. Described time point: pre-sensitization, week 0. As to treatment: therapeutic diphenylcyclopropenone sensitization with weekly scalp DPC. Whole blood, unfractionated, served as the material for total RNA extraction. The receptor's source is a man aged 50 or older with alopecia areata. Some clones in this sample may be carry-over from other donors' samples. The sequences come from whole blood, collected in connection with sensitization to the hapten diphenylcyclopropenone (DPC). V usage is TRBV11-2 and J usage is TRBJ1-2; D perhaps matches TRBD1 (6 bases). Here the CDR3 DNA reads TGTGCCAGCAGCTTAGGAGGGGGGAACGGCTACACCTTC. Translating it yields CASSLGGGNGYTF.